This T cell receptor beta chain is from a study of OX40 agonist ivuxolimab in advanced cancers. About this clone: As yet, its antigen is unknown.

The assay was immunoSEQ multiplex PCR, and TCRdb's table has in-frame clones only and misses some. The sample has over 80,000 clones; about nine tenths are singletons. General observations from the study: In a subset of nonresponders, normalized T-cell clonal expansion was also low. Partial responders treated at 0.1-3.0 mg/kg exhibited clonal expansion among the lowest measured.

The source was CD4+ or CD8+ T cells sorted from blood, collected in a trial of the OX40 agonist ivuxolimab. This TCR was recovered from an adult with an advanced solid tumor such as melanoma, head and neck, liver or kidney cancer.

The CDR3 nucleotides are TGTGCCAGCAGTGTCGACAGTAACACTGAAGCTTTCTTT. This sequence encodes CASSVDSNTEAFF. The V and J genes are TRBV6-1 and TRBJ1-1; D might be TRBD1 (5 bases). The CDR3 runs to 13 residues. Trimming took 4 bases from V and 2 from J, leaving 8 bases between them. The germline gives CDR1 MNHNS, CDR2 SASEGT.